This T cell receptor (beta chain) appears in the sequencing data of a study of blood T cell repertoires in COVID-19 (dated by TCRdb to 2020 to 2022). A note on the overall study: Samples from collaborators originated in the United States, Italy and Spain and spanned both the acute and convalescent phases of COVID-19. The prospective study material was composed of cDNA or gDNA derived from T cells, B-cell-depleted T cells, or PBMCs. Deeply sampled blood TCRbeta repertoires from subjects exposed to, actively infected with, or recovered from COVID-19 were included in the dataset. The repertoires were released in a freely available public database intended as a resource for research on the immune response to SARS-CoV-2. The samples were drawn from the first 160 participants of the ongoing ImmuneRACE study and from 1,200 or so subjects provided by 6 global collaborators. A de-identified subject ID, COVID-19 status, age in years and sex were almost always included in the sample metadata. HLA class I and class II types, where available, came from metadata supplied by the sample provider rather than from assay-based typing. Summary of the overall study and its limitations: How much clinical and demographic metadata was included differed by source and by participant, and the metadata was provided uncurated.

With respect to this clone: No antigen is known for it. No much larger clonotype is one base removed from it; base qualities were not supplied.

The CDR3, from cysteine to phenylalanine, totals 12 residues. Only the CDR3 part of the read is kept: 36 bases, read in frame from the first base. Looking up the germline V gene (reference sequence) yields CDR1 DFQATT and CDR2 SNEGSKA. Trimming takes 3 bases from V and 7 bases from J, and the germline ends sit 11 bases apart. At one collaborating source in Seattle, patients were enrolled during active infection and were followed longitudinally through the course of disease. Collaborating institutions collected whole blood in K2EDTA tubes following their own protocols. Collaborator samples were shipped for TCRbeta analysis as frozen whole blood, isolated PBMCs, or DNA extracted from either sample type. TCRbeta CDR3 regions were amplified from genomic DNA by means of the immunoSEQ Assay, a bias-controlled multiplex PCR. The study's own analysis went as follows. The number of nucleated cells in each sample was estimated by amplification of reference gene primers within the assay. To quantify the absolute abundance of each unique TCRbeta CDR3 rearrangement, sequence reads were collapsed and filtered. For each sample, productive Simpson clonality was calculated as the square root of Simpson's diversity index over productive rearrangements. The source is immuneACCESS, and TCRdb retained only in-frame sequences with V and J called. Part of the clones is not carried over; for the studies checked, unresolved V genes explain less than half of this, and the remainder is unexplained. V and J calls and clone size are as listed in that table; D and trimming were resolved from the DNA. This sample comprises under 95,000 clones, 80% to 95% of them detected only once. The ten most abundant clones make up around 2.6% of the sample.

This chain is built from TRBV20-1 and TRBJ2-3; the D segment could be TRBD2, given 6 matching bases. The sample taken for sequencing was peripheral blood. The receptor's source is a man aged 45-60 years with COVID-19, enrolled during active disease. The DNA sequence is TGCAGTGCTAGTGCTAGCGAGCATACGCAGTATTTT. Its protein is CSASASEHTQYF.